At least ten counts were recorded for the clone carrying this T cell receptor beta chain. Antigen specificity is unknown. These data are taken from a study of T cells in Graves' hyperthyroidism and ophthalmopathy. The overall study: Sampling of peripheral blood happened at initial diagnosis, prior to any treatment.

Germline CDR1 reads SNHLY; CDR2 reads FYNNEI. The CDR3 covers 13 residues. The V end lost 7 bases, the J end lost 0 bases, and 10 bases lay between the germline ends. What was amplified from RNA transcripts were TCR beta CDR3 regions. HTBI primers were employed in a first-round RT-PCR of the TCR CDR3. TCRdb itself ran the multiplex PCR reads through MiXCR, one entry per CDR3 protein. The data hold around 580,000 distinct CDR3 sequences, with 16% observed a single time. Every diagnosis used clinical symptoms, serum thyroxine and TRAb, thyroid ultrasound and orbital computed tomography. General study results and limits: Ophthalmopathy was model-predicted a median roughly 6.5 months pre-onset. Most thyroid-expanded clonotypes above 0.001 were also found in blood.

This clonotype was obtained from a woman under 30 with Graves' hyperthyroidism. The sequenced sample was blood. The V gene is TRBV2, the J gene TRBJ2-7; D is unclear. CDR3 sequence reads: CASIQAASYEQYF. In nucleotides, the CDR3 is TGTGCCAGCATCCAAGCAGCCTCCTACGAGCAGTACTTC.